The present entry profiles one T cell receptor (beta chain) with its context. Its antigen is not known. Unique-molecular-identifier-tagged TCR beta cDNA libraries were used. Each batch of roughly 1 to 11 million T cells produced 500,000 to 600,000 cDNA molecules. One entry per CDR3 protein results from TCRdb running MiXCR on the PCR reads. The table includes 550,000 to 700,000 distinct CDR3 sequences, 44% detected once. This record comes from a study of post-analysis software for immune sequencing data. General study findings and limits: Significantly lower normalized Chao1 diversity was seen in multiple sclerosis patients than in controls.

Sequenced material: blood. The receptor comes from a girl aged 5-17 years with multiple sclerosis.

The CDR3 DNA follows: TGTGCCAGCAGTCCCGGTGGGGTGGAGGAGCAGTACTTC. Translating it yields CASSPGGVEEQYF. The rearrangement links TRBV6-7 to TRBJ2-5; weak D call: TRBD2 (5 bases). TRBV6-7 is annotated as an ORF whose role is uncertain. This CDR3 is built from 13 residues. V lost 5 bases, J lost 11 bases, and 18 bases lay in between.